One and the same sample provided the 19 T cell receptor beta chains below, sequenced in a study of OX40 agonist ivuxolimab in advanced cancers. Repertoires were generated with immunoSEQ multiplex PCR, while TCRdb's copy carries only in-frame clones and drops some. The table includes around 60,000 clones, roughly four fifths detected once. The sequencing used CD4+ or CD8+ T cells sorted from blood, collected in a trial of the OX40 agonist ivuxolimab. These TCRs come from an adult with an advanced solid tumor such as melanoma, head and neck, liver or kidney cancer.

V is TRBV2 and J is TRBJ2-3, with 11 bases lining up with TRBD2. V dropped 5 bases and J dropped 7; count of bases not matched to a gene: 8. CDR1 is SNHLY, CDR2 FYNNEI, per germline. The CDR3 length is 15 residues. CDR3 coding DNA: TGTGCCAGCAGTCCTAGCGGGGGGATTTGGAATACGCAGTATTTT. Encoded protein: CASSPSGGIWNTQYF. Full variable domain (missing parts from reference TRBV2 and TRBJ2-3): EPEVTQTPSHQVTQMGQEVILRCVPISNHLYFYWYRQILGQKVEFLVSFYNNEISEKSEIFDDQFSVERPDGSNFTLKIRSTKLEDSAMYFCASSPSGGIWNTQYFGPGTRLTVL.

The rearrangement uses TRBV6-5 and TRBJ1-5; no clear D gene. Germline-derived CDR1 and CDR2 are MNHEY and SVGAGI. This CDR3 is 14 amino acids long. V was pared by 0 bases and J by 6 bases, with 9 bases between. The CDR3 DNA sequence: TGTGCCAGCAGTTACTCAGGAGCGAGTCAGCCCCAGCATTTT. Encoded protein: CASSYSGASQPQHF.

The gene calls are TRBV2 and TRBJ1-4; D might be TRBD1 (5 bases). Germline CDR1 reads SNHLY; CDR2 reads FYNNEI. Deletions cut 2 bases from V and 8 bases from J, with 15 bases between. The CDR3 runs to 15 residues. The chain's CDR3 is CASSERGRAYEKLFF. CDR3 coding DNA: TGTGCCAGCAGTGAAAGAGGCAGGGCCTACGAAAAACTGTTTTTT.

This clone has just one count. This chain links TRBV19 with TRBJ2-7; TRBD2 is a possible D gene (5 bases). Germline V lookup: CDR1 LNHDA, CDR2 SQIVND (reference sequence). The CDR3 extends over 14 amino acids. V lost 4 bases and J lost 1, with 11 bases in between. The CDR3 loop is CASSTSSSSYEQYF. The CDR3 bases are TGTGCCAGTAGTACTTCTAGCAGTTCCTACGAGCAGTACTTC.

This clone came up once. This CDR3 is CASSLEGQGGSGANVLTF. CDR3 DNA: TGCGCCAGCAGCTTGGAAGGACAGGGGGGATCTGGGGCCAACGTCCTGACTTTC. This chain uses TRBV5-1 with TRBJ2-6; 10 bases map to TRBD1. After removal of 0 bases from V and 1 base from J, the junction contained 4 bases not matched to a gene. CDR1 and CDR2 (germline): SGHRS, YFSETQ. CDR3 length: 18 residues.

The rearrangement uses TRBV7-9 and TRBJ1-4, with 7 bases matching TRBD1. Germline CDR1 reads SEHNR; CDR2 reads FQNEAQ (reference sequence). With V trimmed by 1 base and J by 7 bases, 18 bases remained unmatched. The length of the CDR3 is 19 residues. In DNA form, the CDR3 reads TGTGCCAGCAGCTTAGGGGGGTTGGGACAGCCCCTGGAGGGTGAAAAACTGTTTTTT. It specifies CASSLGGLGQPLEGEKLFF. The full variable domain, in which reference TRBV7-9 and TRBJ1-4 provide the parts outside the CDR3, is DTGVSQNPRHKITKRGQNVTFRCDPISEHNRLYWYRQTLGQGPEFLTYFQNEAQLEKSRLLSDRFSAERPKGSFSTLEIQRTEQGDSAMYLCASSLGGLGQPLEGEKLFFGSGTQLSVL.

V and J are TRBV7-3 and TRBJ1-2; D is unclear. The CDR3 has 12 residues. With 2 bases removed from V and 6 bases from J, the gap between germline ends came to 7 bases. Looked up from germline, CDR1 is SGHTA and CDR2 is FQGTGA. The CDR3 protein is CASSLVRDGYTF. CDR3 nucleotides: TGTGCCAGCAGCTTAGTGAGGGATGGCTACACCTTC.

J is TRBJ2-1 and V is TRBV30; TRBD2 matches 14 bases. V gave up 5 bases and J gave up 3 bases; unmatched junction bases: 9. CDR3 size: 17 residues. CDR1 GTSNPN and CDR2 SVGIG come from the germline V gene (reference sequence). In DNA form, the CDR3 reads TGTGCCTGGGAGACTAGCGGGAGGGCCATTCGCTACAATGAGCAGTTCTTC. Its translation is CAWETSGRAIRYNEQFF. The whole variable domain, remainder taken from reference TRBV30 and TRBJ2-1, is SQTIHQWPATLVQPVGSPLSLECTVEGTSNPNLYWYRQAAGRGLQLLFYSVGIGQISSEVPQNLSASRPQDRQFILSSKKLLLSDSGFYLCAWETSGRAIRYNEQFFGPGTRLTVL.

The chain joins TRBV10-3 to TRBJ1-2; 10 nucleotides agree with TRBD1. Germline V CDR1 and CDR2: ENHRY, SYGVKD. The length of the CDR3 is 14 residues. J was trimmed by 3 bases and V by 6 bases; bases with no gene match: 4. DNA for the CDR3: TGTGCCATCAGGGAGACAGGGGGCGACTATGGCTACACCTTC. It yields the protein CAIRETGGDYGYTF.

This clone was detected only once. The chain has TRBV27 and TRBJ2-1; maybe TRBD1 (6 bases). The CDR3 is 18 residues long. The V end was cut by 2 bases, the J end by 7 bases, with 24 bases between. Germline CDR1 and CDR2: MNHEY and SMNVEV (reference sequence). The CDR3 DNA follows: TGTGCCAGCAGTTTACCCCCTTTTACCGCAGGGGTTAATAATGAGCAGTTCTTC. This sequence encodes CASSLPPFTAGVNNEQFF.

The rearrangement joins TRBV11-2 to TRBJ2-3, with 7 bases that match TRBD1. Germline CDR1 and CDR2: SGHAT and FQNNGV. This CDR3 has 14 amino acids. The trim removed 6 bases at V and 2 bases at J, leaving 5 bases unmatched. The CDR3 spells CASRRDSNTDTQYF. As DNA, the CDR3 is TGTGCCAGCAGAAGGGACAGTAACACAGATACGCAGTATTTT.

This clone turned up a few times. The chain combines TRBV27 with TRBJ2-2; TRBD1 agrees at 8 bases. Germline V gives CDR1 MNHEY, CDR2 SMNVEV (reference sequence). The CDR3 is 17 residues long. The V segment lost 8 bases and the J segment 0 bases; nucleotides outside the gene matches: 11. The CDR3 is CASGGQANFANTGELFF. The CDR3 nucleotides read TGTGCCAGCGGGGGACAGGCCAATTTCGCGAACACCGGGGAGCTGTTTTTT.

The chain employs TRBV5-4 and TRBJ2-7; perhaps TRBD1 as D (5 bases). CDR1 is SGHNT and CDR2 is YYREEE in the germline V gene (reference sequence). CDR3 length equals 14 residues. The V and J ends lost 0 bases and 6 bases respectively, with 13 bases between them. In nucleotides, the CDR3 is TGTGCCAGCAGCTTGGTAGGGGTGGCAGGCGAGCAGTACTTC. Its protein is CASSLVGVAGEQYF.

The CDR3 DNA reads TGTGCCAGCAGCTTGGACTCGAGCTCCTACAATGAGCAGTTCTTC. It codes for CASSLDSSSYNEQFF. V is TRBV5-4 and J is TRBJ2-1, with no clear D. V gave up 0 bases and J gave up 0 bases, with 7 bases separating them. Germline loops: CDR1 SGHNT, CDR2 YYREEE (reference sequence). The CDR3 covers 15 residues. Combining the CDR3 with reference TRBV5-4 and TRBJ2-1 gives the whole variable domain ETGVTQSPTHLIKTRGQQVTLRCSSQSGHNTVSWYQQALGQGPQFIFQYYREEENGRGNFPPRFSGLQFPNYSSELNVNALELDDSALYLCASSLDSSSYNEQFFGPGTRLTVL.

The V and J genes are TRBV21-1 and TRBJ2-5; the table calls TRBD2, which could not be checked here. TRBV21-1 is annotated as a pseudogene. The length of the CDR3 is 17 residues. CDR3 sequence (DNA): TGTGCCAGCAGCAAAAGCGCAAGACTTAGGTACCAAGAGACCCAGTACTTC. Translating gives CASSKSARLRYQETQYF.

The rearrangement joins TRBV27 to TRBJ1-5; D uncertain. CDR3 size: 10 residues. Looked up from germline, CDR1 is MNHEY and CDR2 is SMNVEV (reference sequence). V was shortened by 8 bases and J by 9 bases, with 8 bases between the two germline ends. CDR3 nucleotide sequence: TGTGCCAGCGGAGCGCGGCCCCAGCATTTT. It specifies CASGARPQHF.

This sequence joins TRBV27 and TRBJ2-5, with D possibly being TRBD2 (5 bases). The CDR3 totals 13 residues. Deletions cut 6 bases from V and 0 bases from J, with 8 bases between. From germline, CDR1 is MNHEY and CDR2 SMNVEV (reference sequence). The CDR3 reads CASRPLDQETQYF. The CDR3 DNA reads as TGTGCCAGCAGGCCACTAGACCAAGAGACCCAGTACTTC.

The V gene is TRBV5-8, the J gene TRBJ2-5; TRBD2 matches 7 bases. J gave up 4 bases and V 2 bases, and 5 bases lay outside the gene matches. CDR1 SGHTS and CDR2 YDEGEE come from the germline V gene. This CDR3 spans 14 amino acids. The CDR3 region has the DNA TGTGCCAGCAGCTTCAGCGGGACGGGAGAGACCCAGTACTTC. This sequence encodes CASSFSGTGETQYF.

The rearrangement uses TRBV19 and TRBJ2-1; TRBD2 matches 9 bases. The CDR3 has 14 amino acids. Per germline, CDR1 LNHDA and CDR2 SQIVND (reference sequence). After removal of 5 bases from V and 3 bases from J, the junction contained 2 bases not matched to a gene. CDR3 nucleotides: TGTGCCAGTAGTCCTAGCGGGGTCTACAATGAGCAGTTCTTC. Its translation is CASSPSGVYNEQFF. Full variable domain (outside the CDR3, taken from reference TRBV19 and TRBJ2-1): DGGITQSPKYLFRKEGQNVTLSCEQNLNHDAMYWYRQDPGQGLRLIYYSQIVNDFQKGDIAEGYSVSREKKESFPLTVTSAQKNPTAFYLCASSPSGVYNEQFFGPGTRLTVL.